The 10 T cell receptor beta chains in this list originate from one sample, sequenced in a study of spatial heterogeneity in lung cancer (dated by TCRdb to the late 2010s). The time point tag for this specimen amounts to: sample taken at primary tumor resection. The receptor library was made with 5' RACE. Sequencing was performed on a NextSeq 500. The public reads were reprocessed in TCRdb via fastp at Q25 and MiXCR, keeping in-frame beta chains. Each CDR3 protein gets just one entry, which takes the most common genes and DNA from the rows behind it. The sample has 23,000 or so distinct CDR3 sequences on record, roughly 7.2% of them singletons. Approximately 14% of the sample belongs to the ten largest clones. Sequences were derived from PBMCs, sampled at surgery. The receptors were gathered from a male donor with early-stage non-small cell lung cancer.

The CDR3, as DNA: TGTGCCAGCAGCTTGGAAAGGGGGGAGATTTACAATGAGCAGTTCTTC. Translation: CASSLERGEIYNEQFF. The rearrangement uses TRBV5-6 and TRBJ2-1, with D perhaps matching TRBD1 or TRBD2 (6 bases each). Germline values: CDR1 SGHDT, CDR2 YYEEEE. CDR3 size: 16 residues. V lost 0 bases and J lost 4, with 14 bases in between. Full variable domain (outside the CDR3, taken from reference TRBV5-6 and TRBJ2-1): DAGVTQSPTHLIKTRGQQVTLRCSPKSGHDTVSWYQQALGQGPQFIFQYYEEEERQRGNFPDRFSGHQFPNYSSELNVNALLLGDSALYLCASSLERGEIYNEQFFGPGTRLTVL.

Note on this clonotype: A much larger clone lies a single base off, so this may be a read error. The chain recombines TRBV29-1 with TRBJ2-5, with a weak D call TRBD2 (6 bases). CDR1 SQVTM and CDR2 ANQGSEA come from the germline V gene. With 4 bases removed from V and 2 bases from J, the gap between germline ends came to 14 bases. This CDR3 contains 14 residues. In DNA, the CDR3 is TGCAGCGTTGCCCAAGGAGGGCTTCAAGAGACCCAGTACTTC. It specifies CSVAQGGLQETQYF.

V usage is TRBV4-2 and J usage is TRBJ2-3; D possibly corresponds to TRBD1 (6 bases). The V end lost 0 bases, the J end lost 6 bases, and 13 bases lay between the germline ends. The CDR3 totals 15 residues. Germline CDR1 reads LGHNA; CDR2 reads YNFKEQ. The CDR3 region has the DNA TGTGCCAGCAGCCAAGATACAGGGATTTCGGATACGCAGTATTTT. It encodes CASSQDTGISDTQYF.

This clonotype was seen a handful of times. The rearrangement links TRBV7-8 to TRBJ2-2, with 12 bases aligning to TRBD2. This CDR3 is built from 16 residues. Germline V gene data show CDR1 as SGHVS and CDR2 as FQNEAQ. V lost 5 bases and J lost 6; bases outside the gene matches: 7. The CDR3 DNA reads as TGTGCCAGCAGCCCTCGGACTAGCGGGACGCCCGGGGAGCTGTTTTTT. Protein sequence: CASSPRTSGTPGELFF.

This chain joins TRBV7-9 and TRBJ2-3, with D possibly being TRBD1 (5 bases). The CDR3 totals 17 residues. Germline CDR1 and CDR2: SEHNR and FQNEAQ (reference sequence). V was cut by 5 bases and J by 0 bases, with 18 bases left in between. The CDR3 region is CASSPPFTGASTDTQYF. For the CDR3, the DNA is TGTGCCAGCAGCCCCCCATTCACAGGAGCTAGCACAGATACGCAGTATTTT.

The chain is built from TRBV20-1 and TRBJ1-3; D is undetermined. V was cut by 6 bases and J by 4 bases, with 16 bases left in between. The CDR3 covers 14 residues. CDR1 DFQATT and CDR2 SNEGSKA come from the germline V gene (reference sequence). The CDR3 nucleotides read TGCAGTGCCGGGTGGGGTCCCGGAGGAAACACCATATATTTT. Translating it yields CSAGWGPGGNTIYF.

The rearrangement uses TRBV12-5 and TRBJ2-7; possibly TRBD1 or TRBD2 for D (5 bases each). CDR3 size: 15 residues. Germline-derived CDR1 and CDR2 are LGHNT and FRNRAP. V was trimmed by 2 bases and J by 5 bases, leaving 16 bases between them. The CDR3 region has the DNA TGTGCTAGTGGTTTGAGGCAGGGAGTAGTGAACGAGCAGTACGTC. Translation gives CASGLRQGVVNEQYV.

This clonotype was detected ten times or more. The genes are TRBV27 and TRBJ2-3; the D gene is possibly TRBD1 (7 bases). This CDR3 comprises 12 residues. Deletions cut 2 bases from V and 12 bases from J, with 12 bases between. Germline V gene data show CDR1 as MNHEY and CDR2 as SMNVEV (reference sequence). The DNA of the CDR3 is TGTGCCAGCAGTTTACAGGGGGGTTCCCAGTATTTT. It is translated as CASSLQGGSQYF.

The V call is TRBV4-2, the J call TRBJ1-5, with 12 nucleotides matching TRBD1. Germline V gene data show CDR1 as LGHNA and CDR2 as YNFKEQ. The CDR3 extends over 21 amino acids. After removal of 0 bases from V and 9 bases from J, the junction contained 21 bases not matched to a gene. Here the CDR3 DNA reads TGTGCCAGCAGCCAAGAGATTACGTGGGACAGGGGGCGGCCCCTCGTATCGCCCCAGCATTTT. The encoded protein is CASSQEITWDRGRPLVSPQHF.

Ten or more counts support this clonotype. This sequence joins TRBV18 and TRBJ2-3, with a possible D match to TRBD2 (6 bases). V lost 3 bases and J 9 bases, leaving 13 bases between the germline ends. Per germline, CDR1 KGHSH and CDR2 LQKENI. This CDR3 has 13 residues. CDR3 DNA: TGTGCCAGCTCACCGAACATGGCGGGGACGCAGTATTTT. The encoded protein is CASSPNMAGTQYF. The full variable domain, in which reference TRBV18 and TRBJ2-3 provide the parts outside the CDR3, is NAGVMQNPRHLVRRRGQEARLRCSPMKGHSHVYWYRQLPEEGLKFMVYLQKENIIDESGMPKERFSAEFPKEGPSILRIQQVVRGDSAAYFCASSPNMAGTQYFGPGTRLTVL.